This entry lists 12 T cell receptor beta chains sequenced from one sample in a study of blood T cell repertoires in COVID-19. TCRdb keeps only in-frame clones here, not all; method: immunoSEQ multiplex PCR. The repertoire consists of some 250,000 clones, with approximately 84% occurring once and the leading ten covering about 3%. Source material: peripheral blood. The receptors here all came from a woman in her thirties who had recovered from COVID-19.

This chain joins TRBV14 and TRBJ2-7, with TRBD1 matching 9 bases. With 3 bases clipped from V and 4 bases from J, the junction kept 7 bases outside the gene matches. This CDR3 is built from 15 residues. CDR1 and CDR2 (germline): SGHDN, FVKESK. CDR3 sequence reads: CASSHGTGLFYEQYF. CDR3 DNA sequence: TGTGCCAGCAGCCATGGGACAGGGCTTTTTTACGAGCAGTACTTC.

The chain joins TRBV7-8 to TRBJ1-1; weak D call: TRBD1 (6 bases). Germline CDR1 is SGHVS and CDR2 is FQNEAQ. The CDR3 loop spans 18 amino acids. V lost 2 bases and J 2 bases, leaving 21 bases between the germline ends. This CDR3 reads CASSLRKVATGDNTEAFF. DNA for the CDR3: TGTGCCAGCAGCTTAAGGAAAGTGGCGACAGGAGACAACACTGAAGCTTTCTTT. Complete variable domain (other parts from reference TRBV7-8 and TRBJ1-1): GAGVSQSPRYKVAKRGQDVALRCDPISGHVSLFWYQQALGQGPEFLTYFQNEAQLDKSGLPSDRFFAERPEGSVSTLKIQRTQQEDSAVYLCASSLRKVATGDNTEAFFGQGTRLTVV.

The chain is built from TRBV4-3 and TRBJ2-7, with D maybe TRBD2 (5 bases). Trimming removed 0 bases from V and 1 base from J, with 16 bases in between. The CDR3 contains 17 residues. Germline V CDR1 and CDR2: LGHNA, YSLEER. CDR3 protein: CASSQDTLTRGSYEQYF. CDR3 sequence (DNA): TGCGCCAGCAGCCAAGATACCCTCACCCGAGGGTCCTACGAGCAGTACTTC.

This chain links TRBV7-6 with TRBJ2-7; the D is unclear. Per the germline V gene, CDR1 is SGHVS and CDR2 is FNYEAQ. This CDR3 spans 16 amino acids. The V gene lost 1 base and the J gene lost 6 bases, with 19 bases spanning the gap. In DNA form, the CDR3 reads TGTGCCAGCAGCTTAGAAGACACCAGACGTATGTCCGAGCAGTACTTC. Its protein product is CASSLEDTRRMSEQYF.

The V call is TRBV6-6, the J call TRBJ1-5; no definite D call. The germline CDR1 and CDR2 sequences are MNHNY and SVGAGI (reference sequence). The CDR3 covers 14 residues. The ends were cut back, 8 bases at V and 1 base at J, with 12 bases in the middle. CDR3 amino acids: CASGGLSSNQPQHF. DNA for the CDR3: TGTGCCAGCGGAGGGCTCTCAAGCAATCAGCCCCAGCATTTT.

This chain joins TRBV4-1 and TRBJ1-6, with D maybe TRBD1 (6 bases). Germline V gene data show CDR1 as MGHRA and CDR2 as YSYEKL. The ends were cut back, 2 bases at V and 4 bases at J, with 18 bases in the middle. This CDR3 has 18 amino acids. The CDR3 nucleotides read TGCGCCAGCAGCCAATTTATACAGGGAAAGGGATATAATTCACCCCTCCACTTT. Translating gives CASSQFIQGKGYNSPLHF.

J is TRBJ1-2 and V is TRBV6-6, with a tentative D call TRBD1 (6 bases). CDR1 and CDR2 (germline): MNHNY, SVGAGI (reference sequence). The CDR3 has 16 residues. The V end lost 5 bases, the J end lost 8 bases, and 24 bases lay between the germline ends. CDR3 sequence (DNA): TGTGCCAGCAGTCCTCGAACCCCCACAGGGAGTATGGGCTACACCTTC. Protein product: CASSPRTPTGSMGYTF.

The chain has TRBV6-5 and TRBJ2-7, with D possibly being TRBD1 (6 bases). The CDR3 has 13 residues. Germline V CDR1 and CDR2: MNHEY, SVGAGI. Trimming took off 4 bases at V and 1 base at J, with 8 bases between the two ends. CDR3 DNA sequence: TGTGCCAGCAGTTCCGGGACATCCTACGAGCAGTACTTC. Translated: CASSSGTSYEQYF.

V and J are TRBV5-1 and TRBJ1-3, with a weak D call TRBD1 (6 bases). The CDR3 is 15 amino acids. CDR1 is SGHRS and CDR2 is YFSETQ in the germline V gene. V was pared by 3 bases and J by 0 bases, with 10 bases between. The CDR3 DNA is TGCGCCAGCAGCTCCGGACAGATCTCTGGAAACACCATATATTTT. Protein product: CASSSGQISGNTIYF.

The genes are TRBV5-4 and TRBJ2-3, with a weak D call TRBD1 (5 bases). V was clipped by 5 bases and J by 0 bases, with 13 bases between them. The V gene's germline CDR1 is SGHNT and CDR2 YYREEE (reference sequence). The CDR3 covers 15 residues. The CDR3 coding sequence is TGTGCCAGCAGGGAAAAGGACATTAGCACAGATACGCAGTATTTT. Its translation is CASREKDISTDTQYF.

The chain links TRBV5-4 to TRBJ2-3, with D unresolved. Germline CDR1 and CDR2: SGHNT and YYREEE (reference sequence). Trimming took off 4 bases at V and 3 bases at J, with 9 bases between the two ends. This CDR3 region has 13 residues. The CDR3 bases are TGTGCCAGCAGCGCGGTACGAACAGATACGCAGTATTTT. This translates into CASSAVRTDTQYF.

The chain recombines TRBV11-3 with TRBJ1-1; D is unclear. Germline assignment: CDR1 SGHNT and CDR2 YENEEA. This CDR3 contains 16 residues. Trimming took off 2 bases at V and 1 base at J, with 14 bases between the two ends. The CDR3 loop reads CASSLPLTPENTEAFF. The CDR3 DNA reads TGTGCCAGCAGCTTACCCTTGACACCTGAGAACACTGAAGCTTTCTTT.